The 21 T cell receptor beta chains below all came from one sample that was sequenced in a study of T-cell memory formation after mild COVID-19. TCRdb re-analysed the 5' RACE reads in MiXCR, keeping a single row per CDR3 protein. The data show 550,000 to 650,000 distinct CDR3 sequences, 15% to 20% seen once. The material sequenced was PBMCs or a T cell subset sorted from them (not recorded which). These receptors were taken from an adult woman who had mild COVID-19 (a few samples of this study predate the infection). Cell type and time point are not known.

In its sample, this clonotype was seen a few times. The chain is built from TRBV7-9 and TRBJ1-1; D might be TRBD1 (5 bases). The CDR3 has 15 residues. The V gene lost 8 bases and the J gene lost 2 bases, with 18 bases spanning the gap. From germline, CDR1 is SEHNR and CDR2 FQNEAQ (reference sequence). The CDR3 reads CASSFWMGENTEAFF. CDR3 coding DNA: TGTGCCAGCTCGTTTTGGATGGGGGAAAACACTGAAGCTTTCTTT.

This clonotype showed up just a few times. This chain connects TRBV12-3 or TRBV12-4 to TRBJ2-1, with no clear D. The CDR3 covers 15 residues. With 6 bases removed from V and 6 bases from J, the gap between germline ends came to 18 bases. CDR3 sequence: CASSPPQKLGNEQFF. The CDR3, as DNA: TGTGCCAGCAGCCCCCCGCAGAAATTAGGCAATGAGCAGTTCTTC.

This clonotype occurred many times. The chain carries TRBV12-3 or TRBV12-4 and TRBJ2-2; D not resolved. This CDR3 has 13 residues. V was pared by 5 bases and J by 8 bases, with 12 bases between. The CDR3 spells CASSTRQLGELFF. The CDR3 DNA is TGTGCCAGCAGTACCCGACAACTGGGGGAGCTGTTTTTT.

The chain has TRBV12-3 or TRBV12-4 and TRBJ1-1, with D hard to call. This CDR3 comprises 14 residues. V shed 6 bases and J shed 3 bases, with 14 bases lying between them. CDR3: CASRPYQEYTEAFF. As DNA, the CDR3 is TGTGCCAGCAGACCCTACCAGGAGTACACTGAAGCTTTCTTT.

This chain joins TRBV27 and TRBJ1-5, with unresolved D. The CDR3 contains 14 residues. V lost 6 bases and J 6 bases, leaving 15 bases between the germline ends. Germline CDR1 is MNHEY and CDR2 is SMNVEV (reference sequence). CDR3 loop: CASSLVWSGQPQHF. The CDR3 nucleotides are TGTGCCAGCAGCCTAGTATGGTCTGGTCAGCCCCAGCATTTT.

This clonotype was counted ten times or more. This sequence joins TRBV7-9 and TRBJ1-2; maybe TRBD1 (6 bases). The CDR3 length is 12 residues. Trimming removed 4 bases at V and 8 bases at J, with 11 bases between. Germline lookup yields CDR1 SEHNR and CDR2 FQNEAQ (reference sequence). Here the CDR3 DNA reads TGTGCCAGCAGCTACAGGGTTGGGGGCTACACCTTC. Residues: CASSYRVGGYTF.

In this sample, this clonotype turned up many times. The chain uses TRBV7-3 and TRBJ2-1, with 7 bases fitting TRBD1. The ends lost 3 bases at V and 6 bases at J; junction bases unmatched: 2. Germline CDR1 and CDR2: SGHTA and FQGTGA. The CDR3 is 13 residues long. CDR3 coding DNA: TGTGCCAGCAGCTTCGACAGGGTCAATGAGCAGTTCTTC. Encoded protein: CASSFDRVNEQFF.

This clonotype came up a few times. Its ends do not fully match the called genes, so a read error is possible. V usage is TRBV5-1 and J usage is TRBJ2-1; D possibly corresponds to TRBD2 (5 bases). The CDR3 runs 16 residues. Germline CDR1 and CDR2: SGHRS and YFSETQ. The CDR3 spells CASSYGLAPSHNEQFF. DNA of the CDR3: TGCGCCAGCAGCTACGGACTGGCACCCTCCCACAATGAGCAGTTCTTC. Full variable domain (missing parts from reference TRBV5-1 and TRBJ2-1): KAGVTQTPRYLIKTRGQQVTLSCSPISGHRSVSWYQQTPGQGLQFLFEYFSETQRNKGNFPGRFSGRQFSNSRSEMNVSTLELGDSALYLCASSYGLAPSHNEQFFGPGTRLTVL.

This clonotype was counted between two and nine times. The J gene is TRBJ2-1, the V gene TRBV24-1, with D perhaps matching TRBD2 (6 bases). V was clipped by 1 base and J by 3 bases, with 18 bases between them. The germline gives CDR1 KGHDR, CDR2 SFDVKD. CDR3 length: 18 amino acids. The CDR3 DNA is TGTGCCACCAGTGATTTTAGCCAGCGGGCCCCCTACTACAATGAGCAGTTCTTC. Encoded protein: CATSDFSQRAPYYNEQFF.

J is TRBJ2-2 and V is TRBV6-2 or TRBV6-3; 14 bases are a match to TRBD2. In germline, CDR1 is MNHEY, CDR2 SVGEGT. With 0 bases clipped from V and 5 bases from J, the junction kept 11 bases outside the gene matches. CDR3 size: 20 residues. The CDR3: CASSYSIAGLAGELTGELFF. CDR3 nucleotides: TGTGCCAGCAGTTACTCGATCGCGGGACTAGCGGGAGAATTGACCGGGGAGCTGTTTTTT.

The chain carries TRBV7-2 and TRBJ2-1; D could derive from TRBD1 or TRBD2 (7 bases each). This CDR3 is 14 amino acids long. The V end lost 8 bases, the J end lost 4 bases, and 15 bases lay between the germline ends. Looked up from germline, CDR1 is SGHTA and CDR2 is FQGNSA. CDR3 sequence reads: CASGGGTAYNEQFF. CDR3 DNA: TGTGCCAGCGGGGGGGGGACAGCTTACAATGAGCAGTTCTTC. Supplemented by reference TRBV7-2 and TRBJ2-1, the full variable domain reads GAGVSQSPSNKVTEKGKDVELRCDPISGHTALYWYRQSLGQGLEFLIYFQGNSAPDKSGLPSDRFSAERTGGSVSTLTIQRTQQEDSAVYLCASGGGTAYNEQFFGPGTRLTVL.

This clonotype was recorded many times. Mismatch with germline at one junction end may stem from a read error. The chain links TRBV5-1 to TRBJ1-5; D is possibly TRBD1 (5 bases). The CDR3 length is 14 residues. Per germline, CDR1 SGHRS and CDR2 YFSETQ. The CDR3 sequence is CASSLDSSNQPQHF. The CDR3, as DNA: TGTGCCAGCAGCTTAGACAGTAGCAATCAGCCCCAGCATTTT.

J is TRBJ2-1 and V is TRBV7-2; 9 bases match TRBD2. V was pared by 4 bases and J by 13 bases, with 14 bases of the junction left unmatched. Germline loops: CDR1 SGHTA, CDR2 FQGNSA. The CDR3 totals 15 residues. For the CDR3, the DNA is TGTGCCAGCAGCTCCAGCAACCGGGGTAGCGGGGGACAGTTCTTC. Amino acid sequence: CASSSSNRGSGGQFF.

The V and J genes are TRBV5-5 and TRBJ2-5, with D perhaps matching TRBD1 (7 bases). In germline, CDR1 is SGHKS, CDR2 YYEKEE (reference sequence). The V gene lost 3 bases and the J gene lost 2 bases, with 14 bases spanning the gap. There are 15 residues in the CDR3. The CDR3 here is CASSSAGQTQETQYF. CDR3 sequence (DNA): TGTGCCAGCAGCTCCGCGGGACAGACGCAAGAGACCCAGTACTTC.

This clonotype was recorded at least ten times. The CDR3 sequence: CASYFGTGHGYTF. The CDR3 nucleotides read TGTGCCAGTTACTTCGGGACAGGGCATGGCTACACCTTC. The rearrangement links TRBV2 to TRBJ1-2; 9 bases align to TRBD1. J was trimmed by 6 bases and V by 9 bases; bases with no gene match: 8. The CDR3 covers 13 residues. Germline V lookup: CDR1 SNHLY, CDR2 FYNNEI.

CDR3 sequence reads: CASTLQGANQPQHF. The CDR3 DNA is TGTGCCAGCACACTTCAGGGGGCGAATCAGCCCCAGCATTTT. This rearrangement joins TRBV28 to TRBJ1-5; 8 nucleotides align to TRBD1. The CDR3 length is 14 residues. The germline CDR1 and CDR2 sequences are MDHEN and SYDVKM. V lost 7 bases and J lost 4; bases outside the gene matches: 6.

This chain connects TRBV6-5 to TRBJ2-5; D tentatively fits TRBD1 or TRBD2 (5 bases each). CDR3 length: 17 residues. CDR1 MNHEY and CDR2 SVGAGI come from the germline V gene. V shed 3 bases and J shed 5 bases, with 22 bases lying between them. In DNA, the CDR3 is TGTGCCAGCAGTTATCTTGGGACGGGACCTAAACGGGAGACCCAGTACTTC. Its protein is CASSYLGTGPKRETQYF.

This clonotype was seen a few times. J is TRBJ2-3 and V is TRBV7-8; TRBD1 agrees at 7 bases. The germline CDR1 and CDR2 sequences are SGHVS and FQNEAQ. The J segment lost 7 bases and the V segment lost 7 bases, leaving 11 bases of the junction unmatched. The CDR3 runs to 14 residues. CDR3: CASTGTERPNTQYF. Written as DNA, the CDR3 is TGTGCCAGCACCGGGACAGAGCGGCCTAATACGCAGTATTTT. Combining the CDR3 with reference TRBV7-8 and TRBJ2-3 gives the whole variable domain GAGVSQSPRYKVAKRGQDVALRCDPISGHVSLFWYQQALGQGPEFLTYFQNEAQLDKSGLPSDRFFAERPEGSVSTLKIQRTQQEDSAVYLCASTGTERPNTQYFGPGTRLTVL.

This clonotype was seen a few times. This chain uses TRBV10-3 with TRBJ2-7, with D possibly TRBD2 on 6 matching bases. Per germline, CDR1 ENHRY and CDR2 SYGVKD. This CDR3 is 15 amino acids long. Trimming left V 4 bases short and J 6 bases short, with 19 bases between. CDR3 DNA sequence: TGTGCCATCAGTGCCGGAGGGGCTGATCGGAGCGAGCAGTACTTC. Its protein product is CAISAGGADRSEQYF.

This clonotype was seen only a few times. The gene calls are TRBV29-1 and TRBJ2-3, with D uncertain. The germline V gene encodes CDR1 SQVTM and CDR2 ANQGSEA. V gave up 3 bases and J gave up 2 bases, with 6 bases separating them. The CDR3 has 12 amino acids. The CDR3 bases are TGCAGCGTTGACCATTACACAGATACGCAGTATTTT. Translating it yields CSVDHYTDTQYF.

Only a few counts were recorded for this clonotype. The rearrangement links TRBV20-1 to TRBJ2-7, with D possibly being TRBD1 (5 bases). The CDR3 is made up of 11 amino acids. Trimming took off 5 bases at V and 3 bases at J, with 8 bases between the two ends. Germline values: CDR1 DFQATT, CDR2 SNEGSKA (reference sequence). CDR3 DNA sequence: TGCAGTGCTTGGCAGGGCTACGAGCAGTACTTC. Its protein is CSAWQGYEQYF.